The 14 T cell receptor beta chains below all came from one sample that was sequenced in a study of blood T cell repertoires in COVID-19. Repertoires were generated with immunoSEQ multiplex PCR, while TCRdb's copy carries only in-frame clones and drops some. This table holds roughly 79,000 clones, 80% found once. Material for sequencing was peripheral blood. The receptors derive from a man aged 60-69 years with active or convalescent COVID-19.

The CDR3 nucleotides are TGTGCCAGCAGCCTTGGGGGGACTAGCGAAGGTGAGCAGTTCTTC. Residues: CASSLGGTSEGEQFF. The chain links TRBV3-1 (or the pseudogene TRBV3-2) to TRBJ2-1; 10 positions agree with TRBD2. In germline, CDR1 is LGHDT, CDR2 YNNKEL (reference sequence). The CDR3 contains 15 residues. Losses at the gene ends were 4 bases for V and 9 bases for J; bases not matched to a gene: 9.

The rearrangement uses TRBV2 and TRBJ2-7; 11 nucleotides line up with TRBD1. This CDR3 is 13 amino acids long. V gave up 6 bases and J gave up 7 bases; unmatched junction bases: 5. Germline CDR1 and CDR2: SNHLY and FYNNEI. The CDR3 nucleotides are TGTGCCAGCAGCGGACAGGGGGCAGGTGAGCAGTACTTC. It codes for CASSGQGAGEQYF.

The gene calls are TRBV5-4 and TRBJ2-5; TRBD2 aligns across 7 bases. Trimming at V came to 1 base and at J to 5 bases, leaving 8 bases not matched to a gene. The CDR3 extends over 15 amino acids. Germline CDR1 SGHNT, CDR2 YYREEE (reference sequence). CDR3 DNA sequence: TGTGCCAGCAGCTTGACAACGGGGGGTGGCGAGACCCAGTACTTC. Encoded protein: CASSLTTGGGETQYF.

The chain links TRBV7-9 to TRBJ1-2, with a possible D match to TRBD1 (6 bases). Germline V lookup: CDR1 SEHNR, CDR2 FQNEAQ (reference sequence). This CDR3 spans 13 amino acids. V lost 3 bases to trimming and J lost 8 bases, with 13 bases between them. This CDR3 reads CASSFDRSRGYTF. DNA of the CDR3: TGTGCCAGCAGCTTCGACAGGAGTAGAGGCTACACCTTC.

The rearrangement links TRBV5-8 to TRBJ2-6; D ambiguous. Trimming pared 0 bases from V and 9 bases from J, leaving 4 bases between. The CDR3 is 12 residues long. In germline, CDR1 is SGHTS, CDR2 YDEGEE. For the CDR3, the DNA is TGTGCCAGCAGCTTGGACAGCAACGTCCTGACTTTC. Translating gives CASSLDSNVLTF. Based on the CDR3 plus reference TRBV5-8 and TRBJ2-6, the full variable domain is EAGVTQSPTHLIKTRGQQATLRCSPISGHTSVYWYQQALGLGLQFLLWYDEGEERNRGNFPPRFSGRQFPNYSSELNVNALELEDSALYLCASSLDSNVLTFGAGSRLTVL.

V gene TRBV7-9 combines with J gene TRBJ1-1; 7 nucleotides match TRBD1. The CDR3 covers 13 residues. Germline V gives CDR1 SEHNR, CDR2 FQNEAQ (reference sequence). The junction had 4 bases not matched to a gene; V was cut back by 3 bases and J by 6 bases. CDR3 protein: CASSLGQGAEAFF. The CDR3 nucleotides read TGTGCCAGCAGCTTGGGGCAGGGGGCTGAAGCTTTCTTT.

The rearrangement links TRBV6-6 to TRBJ1-1; 9 bases map to TRBD1. CDR1 MNHNY and CDR2 SVGAGI come from the germline V gene (reference sequence). The junction had 2 bases not matched to a gene; V was cut back by 5 bases and J by 1 base. The CDR3 is 14 residues long. This CDR3 reads CASSGGQGNTEAFF. The CDR3 DNA sequence: TGTGCCAGCAGTGGGGGACAGGGGAACACTGAAGCTTTCTTT.

The chain couples TRBV29-1 to TRBJ2-5, with 9 bases lining up with TRBD1. The V gene end was trimmed by 7 bases and the J gene end by 5 bases; junction bases not matched to a gene: 5. The CDR3 spans 12 residues. Germline V gene sequence: CDR1 SQVTM, CDR2 ANQGSEA. The CDR3 spells CSANRGPETQYF. The DNA of the CDR3 is TGCAGCGCCAACAGGGGGCCGGAGACCCAGTACTTC.

The chain links TRBV5-5 to TRBJ1-5, with a weak D call TRBD1 (5 bases). The germline V and J ends were trimmed by 0 bases and 0 bases, with 16 bases remaining between them. The CDR3 is 18 residues long. From germline, CDR1 is SGHKS and CDR2 YYEKEE (reference sequence). CDR3 region: CASSLGGRALYSNQPQHF. In nucleotides, the CDR3 is TGTGCCAGCAGCTTGGGAGGCAGGGCCCTATATAGCAATCAGCCCCAGCATTTT.

The sample holds many counts of this clone. The genes are TRBV6-1 and TRBJ1-5; D remains ambiguous. Germline CDR1 is MNHNS and CDR2 is SASEGT. This CDR3 has 14 amino acids. Trimming took off 2 bases at V and 6 bases at J, with 11 bases between the two ends. CDR3 in DNA: TGTGCCAGCAGTGAATCACGGGGAAGTCAGCCCCAGCATTTT. Amino acid sequence: CASSESRGSQPQHF.

The chain couples TRBV6-2 or TRBV6-3 to TRBJ1-5; D is ambiguous. Per the germline V gene, CDR1 is MNHEY and CDR2 is SVGEGT. The CDR3 runs 17 residues. V lost 2 bases and J lost 5, with 19 bases in between. In DNA, the CDR3 is TGTGCCAGCAGTTACCCGAATTTGACCCCCCGGGATCAGCCCCAGCATTTT. It encodes CASSYPNLTPRDQPQHF.

The V call is TRBV9, the J call TRBJ2-1; 13 nucleotides line up with TRBD2. Looked up from germline, CDR1 is SGDLS and CDR2 is YYNGEE. Losses at the gene ends were 3 bases for V and 6 bases for J; bases not matched to a gene: 6. The CDR3 sequence is 16 residues long. CDR3 protein: CASSEPLAGGPNEQFF. DNA of the CDR3: TGTGCCAGCAGCGAGCCACTAGCGGGGGGGCCCAATGAGCAGTTCTTC.

This chain connects TRBV9 to TRBJ1-1; 9 nucleotides match TRBD1. The length of the CDR3 is 14 residues. Per the germline V gene, CDR1 is SGDLS and CDR2 is YYNGEE. V dropped 8 bases and J dropped 1; count of bases not matched to a gene: 6. For the CDR3, the DNA is TGTGCCAGTCACAGGGGGCTGGGGAACACTGAAGCTTTCTTT. Translated, it gives CASHRGLGNTEAFF.

This clone showed up just a few times. The chain recombines TRBV5-6 with TRBJ1-5; D is unclear. V lost 4 bases and J 2 bases, leaving 7 bases between the germline ends. This CDR3 region has 13 residues. The germline V gene encodes CDR1 SGHDT and CDR2 YYEEEE. The CDR3 DNA is TGTGCCAGCAGCCGGAGGGGCAATCAGCCCCAGCATTTT. Its protein is CASSRRGNQPQHF.